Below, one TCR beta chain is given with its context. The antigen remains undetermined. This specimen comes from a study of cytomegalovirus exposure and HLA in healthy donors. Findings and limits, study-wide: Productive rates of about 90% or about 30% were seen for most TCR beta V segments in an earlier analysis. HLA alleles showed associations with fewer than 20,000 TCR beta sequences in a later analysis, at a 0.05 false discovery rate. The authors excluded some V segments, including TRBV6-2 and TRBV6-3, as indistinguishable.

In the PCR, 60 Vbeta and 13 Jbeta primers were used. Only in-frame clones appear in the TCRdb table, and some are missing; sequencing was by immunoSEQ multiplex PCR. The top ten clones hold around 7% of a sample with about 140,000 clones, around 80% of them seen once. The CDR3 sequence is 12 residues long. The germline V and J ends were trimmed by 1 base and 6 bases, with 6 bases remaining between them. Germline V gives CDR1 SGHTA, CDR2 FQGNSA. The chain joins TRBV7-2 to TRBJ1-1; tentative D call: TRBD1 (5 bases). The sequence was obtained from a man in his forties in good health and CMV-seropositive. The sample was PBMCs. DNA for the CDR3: TGTGCCAGCAGCTTAGGGGGGGCTGAAGCTTTCTTT. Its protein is CASSLGGAEAFF.